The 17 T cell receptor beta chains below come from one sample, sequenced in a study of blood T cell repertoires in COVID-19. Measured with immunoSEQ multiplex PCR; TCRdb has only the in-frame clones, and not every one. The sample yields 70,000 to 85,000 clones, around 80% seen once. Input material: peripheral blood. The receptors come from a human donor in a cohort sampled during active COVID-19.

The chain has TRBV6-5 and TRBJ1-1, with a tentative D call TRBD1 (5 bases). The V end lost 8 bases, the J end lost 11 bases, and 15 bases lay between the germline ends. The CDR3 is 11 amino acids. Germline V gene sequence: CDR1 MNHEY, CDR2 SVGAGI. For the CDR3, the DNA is TGTGCCAGCTCTACCCGGGGGGGTGCTTTCTTT. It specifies CASSTRGGAFF.

CDR3 amino acids: CASSPTGVEKLFF. The CDR3 nucleotides are TGTGCCAGCAGTCCGACAGGGGTAGAAAAACTGTTTTTT. V is TRBV6-5 and J is TRBJ1-4, with TRBD1 identical over 8 bases. Germline trimming cut 5 bases from V and 8 bases from J; bases unmatched to any gene: 4. Germline values: CDR1 MNHEY, CDR2 SVGAGI. This CDR3 region has 13 residues.

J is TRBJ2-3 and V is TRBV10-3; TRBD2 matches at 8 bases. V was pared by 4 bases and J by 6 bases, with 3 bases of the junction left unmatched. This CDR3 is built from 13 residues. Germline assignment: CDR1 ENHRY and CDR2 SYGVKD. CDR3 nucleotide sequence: TGTGCCATCAGTGCCGGGGGGGATGATACGCAGTATTTT. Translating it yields CAISAGGDDTQYF.

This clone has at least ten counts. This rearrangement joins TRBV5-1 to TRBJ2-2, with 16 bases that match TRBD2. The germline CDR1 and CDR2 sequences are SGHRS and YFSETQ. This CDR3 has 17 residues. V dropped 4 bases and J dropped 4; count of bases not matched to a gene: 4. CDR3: CASSPGLAGGLTGELFF. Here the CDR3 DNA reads TGCGCCAGCAGCCCGGGACTAGCGGGGGGGCTCACCGGGGAGCTGTTTTTT.

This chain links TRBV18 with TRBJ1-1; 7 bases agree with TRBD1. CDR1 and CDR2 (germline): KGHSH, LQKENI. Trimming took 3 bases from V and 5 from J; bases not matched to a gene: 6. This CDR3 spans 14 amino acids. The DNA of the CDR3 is TGTGCCAGCTCACCTAGGAGGGACAGAACTGAAGCTTTCTTT. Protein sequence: CASSPRRDRTEAFF.

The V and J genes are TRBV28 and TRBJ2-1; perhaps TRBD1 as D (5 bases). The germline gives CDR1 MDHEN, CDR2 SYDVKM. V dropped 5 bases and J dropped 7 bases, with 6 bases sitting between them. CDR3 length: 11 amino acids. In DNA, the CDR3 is TGTGCCAGCAGTCACAGGAATGAGCAGTTCTTC. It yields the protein CASSHRNEQFF. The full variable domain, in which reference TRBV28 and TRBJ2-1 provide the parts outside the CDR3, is DVKVTQSSRYLVKRTGEKVFLECVQDMDHENMFWYRQDPGLGLRLIYFSYDVKMKEKGDIPEGYSVSREKKERFSLILESASTNQTSMYLCASSHRNEQFFGPGTRLTVL.

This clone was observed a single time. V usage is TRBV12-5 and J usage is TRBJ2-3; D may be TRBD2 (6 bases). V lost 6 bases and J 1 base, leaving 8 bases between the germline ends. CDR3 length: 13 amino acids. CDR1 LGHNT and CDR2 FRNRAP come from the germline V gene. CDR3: CASGPGGTDTQYF. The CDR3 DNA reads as TGTGCTAGTGGCCCGGGGGGCACAGATACGCAGTATTTT.

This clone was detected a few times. The CDR3 spells CASSSFGQANSPLHF. The CDR3, as DNA: TGTGCCAGCAGTTCCTTTGGGCAGGCTAATTCACCCCTCCACTTT. The chain is built from TRBV2 and TRBJ1-6; no clear D. Per germline, CDR1 SNHLY and CDR2 FYNNEI. The CDR3 contains 15 residues. Trimming removed 5 bases from V and 6 bases from J, with 14 bases in between.

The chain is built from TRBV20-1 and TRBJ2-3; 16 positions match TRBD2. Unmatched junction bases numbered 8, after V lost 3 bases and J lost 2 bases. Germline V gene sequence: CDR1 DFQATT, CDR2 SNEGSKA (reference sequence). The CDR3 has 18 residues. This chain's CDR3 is CSASVGTSGGANTDTQYF. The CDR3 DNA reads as TGCAGTGCTAGTGTCGGGACTAGCGGGGGGGCCAACACAGATACGCAGTATTTT.

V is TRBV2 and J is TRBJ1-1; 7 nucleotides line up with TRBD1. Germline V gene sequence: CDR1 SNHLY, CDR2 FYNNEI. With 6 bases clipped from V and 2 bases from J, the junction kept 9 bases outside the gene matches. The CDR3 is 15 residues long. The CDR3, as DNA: TGTGCCAGCAGGGGACAGCTGAACGTAAACACTGAAGCTTTCTTT. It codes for CASRGQLNVNTEAFF.

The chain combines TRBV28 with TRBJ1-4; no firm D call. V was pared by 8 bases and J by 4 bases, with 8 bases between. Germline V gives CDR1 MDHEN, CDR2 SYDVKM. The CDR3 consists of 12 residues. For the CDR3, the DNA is TGTGCCAGCGGTCAGATTAATGAAAAACTGTTTTTT. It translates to CASGQINEKLFF.

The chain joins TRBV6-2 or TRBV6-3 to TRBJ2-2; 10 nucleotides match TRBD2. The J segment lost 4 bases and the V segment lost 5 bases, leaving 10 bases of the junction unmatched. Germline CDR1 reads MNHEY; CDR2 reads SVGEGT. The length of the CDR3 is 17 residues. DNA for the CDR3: TGTGCCAGCAGTAAAGCCTTAGCGGGGGGCCCCACCGGGGAGCTGTTTTTT. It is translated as CASSKALAGGPTGELFF.

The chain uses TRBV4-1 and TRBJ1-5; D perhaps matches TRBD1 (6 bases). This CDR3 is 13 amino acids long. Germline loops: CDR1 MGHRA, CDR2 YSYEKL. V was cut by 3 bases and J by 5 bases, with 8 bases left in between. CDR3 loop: CASSHRTDQPQHF. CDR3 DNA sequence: TGCGCCAGCAGCCACAGGACAGATCAGCCCCAGCATTTT.

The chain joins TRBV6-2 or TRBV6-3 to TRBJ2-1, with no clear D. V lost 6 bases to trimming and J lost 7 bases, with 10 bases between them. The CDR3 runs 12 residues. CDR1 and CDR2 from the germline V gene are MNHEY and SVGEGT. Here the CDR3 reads CASSPRPNEQFF. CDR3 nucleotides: TGTGCCAGCAGCCCGCGGCCTAATGAGCAGTTCTTC.

CDR3 residues: CASSLEQNTEAFF. In DNA, the CDR3 is TGTGCCAGCAGCTTGGAACAGAACACTGAAGCTTTCTTT. The rearrangement uses TRBV5-4 and TRBJ1-1; D not certain. Trimming took off 0 bases at V and 1 base at J, with 4 bases between the two ends. The germline CDR1 and CDR2 sequences are SGHNT and YYREEE (reference sequence). The CDR3 extends over 13 amino acids.

The CDR3 region has the DNA TGTGCCAGCTCGACACAGGGCCCAAGCTCTGGGGCCAACGTCCTGACTTTC. This translates into CASSTQGPSSGANVLTF. The V call is TRBV18, the J call TRBJ2-6; D perhaps matches TRBD1 (6 bases). Trimming stripped 6 bases from V and 0 bases from J, with 15 bases between. This CDR3 has 17 residues. Germline CDR1 is KGHSH and CDR2 is LQKENI.

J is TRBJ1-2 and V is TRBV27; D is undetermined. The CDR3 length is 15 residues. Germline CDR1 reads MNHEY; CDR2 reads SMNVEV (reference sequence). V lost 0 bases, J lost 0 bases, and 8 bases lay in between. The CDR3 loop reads CASSLSTPPNYGYTF. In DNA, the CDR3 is TGTGCCAGCAGTTTATCCACTCCACCTAACTATGGCTACACCTTC.